The rows below give T cell receptor beta chains drawn from one sample of a study of regulatory T cells in long-lasting Graves disease. TCRdb analysed the multiplex PCR reads with MiXCR anew, one entry per CDR3 protein. The sample includes more than 450,000 distinct CDR3 sequences, more than 10% of them seen just once. The same specimen was also included in a second study, on T cells in Graves' hyperthyroidism and ophthalmopathy.

This material consisted of peripheral blood mononuclear cells (PBMCs), taken at new diagnosis, from a patient treated with antithyroid drugs. The receptor set was obtained from a woman aged 25 to 39 with Graves disease. CDR3s include the opening cysteine and the closing phenylalanine or tryptophan. A D gene is named only where the DNA matches it firmly. Clone size, where shown, is once, few, many, or a class for clones that have expanded.

j_gene | v_gene | abundance | d_gene | CDR3nt | CDR3aa
TRBJ1-5 | TRBV12-3/TRBV12-4 | many | - | TGTGCCAGCAGTTTGGGTCACCAGCCCCAGCATTTT | CASSLGHQPQHF
TRBJ2-2 | TRBV7-2 | few | TRBD2 | TGTGCTAGCAGCTTAAGCGGGAGAAACACCGGGGAGCTGTTTTTT | CASSLSGRNTGELFF
TRBJ1-2 | TRBV10-2 | many | TRBD1 | TGCGCCAGCAGCCAAAGACAGGGAAGCTACACCTTC | CASSQRQGSYTF
TRBJ2-7 | TRBV3-1 | many | TRBD2 | TGTGCCAGCAGCCAAGAATGGCTAGCGGGAGTATACGAGCAGTACTTC | CASSQEWLAGVYEQYF
TRBJ2-3 | TRBV6-9 | - | TRBD2 | TGTGCCAGCAGTTACGAGGGCGGGAGGGCGGCAGATACGCAGTATTTT | CASSYEGGRAADTQYF
TRBJ2-5 | TRBV7-9 | few | - | TGTGCCAGCAGCTTAGTCTTCGGGGACCAAGAGACCCAGTACTTC | CASSLVFGDQETQYF
TRBJ1-3 | TRBV10-1 | - | - | TGCGCCAGCAGTGAGAGTCCTGGAAACACCATATATTTT | CASSESPGNTIYF
TRBJ1-2 | TRBV27 | many | - | TGTGCCAGCAGTTTGAGTAGGGGTTACAGGGGCTACACCTTC | CASSLSRGYRGYTF
TRBJ2-1 | TRBV7-8 | - | - | TGTGCCAGCAGCTTAGCGCCGGCGGCAAGACCCTCCTACAATGAGCAGTTCTTC | CASSLAPAARPSYNEQFF
TRBJ2-1 | TRBV7-2 | - | - | TGTGCCAGCACCCGAGGGAGAAGTGAGCAGTTCTTC | CASTRGRSEQFF
TRBJ1-6 | TRBV10-2 | few | - | TGCGCCAGCAGTGAGGCGAGGGTTTCACCCCTCCACTTT | CASSEARVSPLHF
TRBJ2-1 | TRBV20-1 | few | TRBD2 | TGCAGTGCTAGGCCACGGGGCAGCGGGAGGGTTTTATCCTACAATGAGCAGTTCTTC | CSARPRGSGRVLSYNEQFF
TRBJ1-5 | TRBV2 | many | - | TGTGCCAGCAGTGTGTGGGGGAGCAATCAGCCCCAGCATTTT | CASSVWGSNQPQHF
TRBJ1-1 | TRBV6-1 | - | - | TGTGCCAGCAGGGGGGGGGGGAACACTGAAGCTTTCTTT | CASRGGGNTEAFF
TRBJ2-2 | TRBV20-1 | - | TRBD2 | TGCAGTGCTAGAGATCTAGCGGAGCGGATGAACACCGGGGAGCTGTTTTTT | CSARDLAERMNTGELFF
TRBJ2-3 | TRBV24-1 | many | - | TGTGCCACCAGGGCGCGAGATACGCAGTATTTT | CATRARDTQYF
TRBJ1-1 | TRBV9 | few | - | TGTGCCAGCAGCGTAGAGACCCGGGGTGAAGCTTTCTTT | CASSVETRGEAFF
TRBJ2-3 | TRBV20-1 | many | - | TGCAGTGCTAGGACCGTCCGGGGCCAAATCACAGATACGCAGTATTTT | CSARTVRGQITDTQYF